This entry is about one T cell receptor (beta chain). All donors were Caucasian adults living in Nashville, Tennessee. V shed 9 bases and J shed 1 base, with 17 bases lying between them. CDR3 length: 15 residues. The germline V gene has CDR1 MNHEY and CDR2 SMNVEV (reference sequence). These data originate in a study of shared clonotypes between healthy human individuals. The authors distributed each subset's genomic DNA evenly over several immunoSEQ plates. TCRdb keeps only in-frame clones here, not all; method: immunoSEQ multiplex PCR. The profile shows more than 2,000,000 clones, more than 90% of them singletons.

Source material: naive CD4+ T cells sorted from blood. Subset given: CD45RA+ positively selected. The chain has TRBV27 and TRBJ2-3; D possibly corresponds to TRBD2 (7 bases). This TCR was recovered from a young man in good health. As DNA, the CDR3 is TGTGCCAGACTACGGGGGGCAGGGCGCACAGATACGCAGTATTTT. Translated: CARLRGAGRTDTQYF.